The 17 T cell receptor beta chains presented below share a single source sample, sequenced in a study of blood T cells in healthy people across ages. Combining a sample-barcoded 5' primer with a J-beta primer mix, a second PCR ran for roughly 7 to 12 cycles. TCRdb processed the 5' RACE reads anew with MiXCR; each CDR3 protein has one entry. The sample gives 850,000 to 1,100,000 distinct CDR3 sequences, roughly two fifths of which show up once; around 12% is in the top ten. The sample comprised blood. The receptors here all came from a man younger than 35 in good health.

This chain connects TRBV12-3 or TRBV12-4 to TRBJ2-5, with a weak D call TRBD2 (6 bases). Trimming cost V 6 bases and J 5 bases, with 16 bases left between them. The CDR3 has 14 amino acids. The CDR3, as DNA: TGTGCCAGCAGGCTCTCCGGGAGTACGGAGACCCAGTACTTC. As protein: CASRLSGSTETQYF.

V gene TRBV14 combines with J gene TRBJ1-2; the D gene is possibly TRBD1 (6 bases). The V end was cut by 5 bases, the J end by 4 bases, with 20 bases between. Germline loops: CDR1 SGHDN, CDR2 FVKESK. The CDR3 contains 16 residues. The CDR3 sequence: CASSYPGAVPFYGYTF. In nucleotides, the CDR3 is TGTGCCAGCAGCTACCCGGGGGCAGTACCCTTCTATGGCTACACCTTC.

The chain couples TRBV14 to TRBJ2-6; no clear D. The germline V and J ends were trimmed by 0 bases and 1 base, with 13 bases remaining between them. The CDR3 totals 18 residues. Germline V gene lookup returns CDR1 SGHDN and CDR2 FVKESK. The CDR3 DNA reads TGTGCCAGCAGCCAAGATCCGCGGATTCTGTCTGGGGCCAACGTCCTGACTTTC. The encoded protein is CASSQDPRILSGANVLTF.

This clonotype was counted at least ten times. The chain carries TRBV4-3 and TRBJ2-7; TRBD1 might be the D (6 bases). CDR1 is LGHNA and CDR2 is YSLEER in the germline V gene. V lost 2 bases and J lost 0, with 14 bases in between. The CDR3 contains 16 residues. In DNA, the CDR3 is TGCGCCAGCAGCCAAAAGGTCGACAGGTACTCCTACGAGCAGTACTTC. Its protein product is CASSQKVDRYSYEQYF.

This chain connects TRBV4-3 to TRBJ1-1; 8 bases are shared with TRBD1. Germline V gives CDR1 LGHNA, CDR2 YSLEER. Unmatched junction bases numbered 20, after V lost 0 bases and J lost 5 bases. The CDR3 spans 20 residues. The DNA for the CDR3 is TGCGCCAGCAGCCAAGATGTAAGTTTAGGAACAGGGGGTAGAGGGACTGAAGCTTTCTTT. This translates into CASSQDVSLGTGGRGTEAFF.

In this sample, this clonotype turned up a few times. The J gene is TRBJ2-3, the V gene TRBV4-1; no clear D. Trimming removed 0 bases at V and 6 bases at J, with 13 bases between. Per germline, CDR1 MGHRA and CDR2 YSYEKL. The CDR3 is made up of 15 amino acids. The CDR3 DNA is TGCGCCAGCAGCCAAGATGCCACCCCGGTGGATACGCAGTATTTT. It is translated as CASSQDATPVDTQYF.

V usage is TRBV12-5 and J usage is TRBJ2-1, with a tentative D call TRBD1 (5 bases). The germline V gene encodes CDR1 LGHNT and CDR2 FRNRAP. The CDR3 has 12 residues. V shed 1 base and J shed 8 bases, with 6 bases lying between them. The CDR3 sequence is CASGLGGYEQFF. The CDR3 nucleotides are TGTGCTAGTGGTTTGGGGGGCTATGAGCAGTTCTTC.

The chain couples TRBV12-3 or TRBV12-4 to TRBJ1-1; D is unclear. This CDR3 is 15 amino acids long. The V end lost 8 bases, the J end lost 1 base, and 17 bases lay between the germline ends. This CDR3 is CASFFGTASNTEAFF. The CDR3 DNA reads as TGTGCCAGCTTCTTTGGCACAGCCTCGAACACTGAAGCTTTCTTT.

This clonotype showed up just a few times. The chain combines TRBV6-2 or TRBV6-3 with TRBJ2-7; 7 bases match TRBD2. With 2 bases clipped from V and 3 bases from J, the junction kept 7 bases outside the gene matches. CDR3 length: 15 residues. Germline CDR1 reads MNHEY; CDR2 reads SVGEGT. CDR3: CASSYPTGGIYEQYF. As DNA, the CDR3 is TGTGCCAGCAGTTACCCGACCGGGGGGATCTACGAGCAGTACTTC.

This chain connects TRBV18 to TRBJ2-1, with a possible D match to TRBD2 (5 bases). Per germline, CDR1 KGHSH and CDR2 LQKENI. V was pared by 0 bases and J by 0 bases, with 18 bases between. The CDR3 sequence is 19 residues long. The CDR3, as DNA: TGTGCCAGCTCACCACCGGCGGGTAAATCTCCGGACTCCTACAATGAGCAGTTCTTC. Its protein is CASSPPAGKSPDSYNEQFF.

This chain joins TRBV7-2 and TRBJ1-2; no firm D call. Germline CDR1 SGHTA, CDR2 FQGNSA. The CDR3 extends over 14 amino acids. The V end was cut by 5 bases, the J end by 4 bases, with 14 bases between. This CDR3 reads CASSPGRVSYGYTF. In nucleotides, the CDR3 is TGTGCCAGCAGCCCCGGCCGGGTTTCCTATGGCTACACCTTC.

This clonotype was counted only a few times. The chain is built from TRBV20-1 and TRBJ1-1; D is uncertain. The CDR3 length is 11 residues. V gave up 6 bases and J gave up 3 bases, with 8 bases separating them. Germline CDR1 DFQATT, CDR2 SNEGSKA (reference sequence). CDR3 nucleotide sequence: TGCAGTGCGCAGCGGGACACTGAAGCTTTCTTT. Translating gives CSAQRDTEAFF.

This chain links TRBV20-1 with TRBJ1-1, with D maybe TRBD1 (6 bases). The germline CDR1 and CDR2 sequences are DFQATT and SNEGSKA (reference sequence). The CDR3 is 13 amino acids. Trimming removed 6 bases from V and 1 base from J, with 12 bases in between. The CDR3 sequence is CSAPDSENTEAFF. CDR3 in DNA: TGCAGTGCCCCGGACAGTGAGAACACTGAAGCTTTCTTT.

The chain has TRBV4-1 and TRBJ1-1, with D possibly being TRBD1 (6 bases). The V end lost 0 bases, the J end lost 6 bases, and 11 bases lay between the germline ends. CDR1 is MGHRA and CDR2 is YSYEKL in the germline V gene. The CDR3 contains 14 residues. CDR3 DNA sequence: TGCGCCAGCAGCCAAGAGCGGGGGGCCCCTGAAGCTTTCTTT. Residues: CASSQERGAPEAFF.

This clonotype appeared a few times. CDR3 bases: TGTGCCAGCAGCAATGACAGGGCCCCCTACAATGAGCAGTTCTTC. Its translation: CASSNDRAPYNEQFF. J is TRBJ2-1 and V is TRBV5-6, with 7 positions matching TRBD1. CDR1 is SGHDT and CDR2 is YYEEEE in the germline V gene. J lost 2 bases, V lost 4 bases, and 6 bases had no gene match. The CDR3 contains 15 residues.

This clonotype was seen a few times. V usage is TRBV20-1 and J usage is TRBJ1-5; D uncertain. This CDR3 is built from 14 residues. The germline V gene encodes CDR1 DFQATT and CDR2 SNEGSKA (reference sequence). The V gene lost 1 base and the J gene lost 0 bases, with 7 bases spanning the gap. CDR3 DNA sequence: TGCAGTGCTAGAGCCGGTAGTAGCAATCAGCCCCAGCATTTT. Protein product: CSARAGSSNQPQHF.

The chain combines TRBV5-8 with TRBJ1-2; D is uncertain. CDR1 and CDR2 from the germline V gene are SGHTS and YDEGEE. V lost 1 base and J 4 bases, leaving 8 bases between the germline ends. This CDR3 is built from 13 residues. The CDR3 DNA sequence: TGTGCCAGCAGCTTGATAGGGATCTATGGCTACACCTTC. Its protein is CASSLIGIYGYTF.